This T cell receptor beta chain was profiled in a study of T cells in localized non-small cell lung cancer. With respect to this clone: What it recognizes is unknown.

There are 12 residues in the CDR3. From germline, CDR1 is SGHNT and CDR2 YYREEE (reference sequence). V was clipped by 2 bases and J by 6 bases, with 9 bases between them. Study-level results: Within adjacent lung there appeared a median around 57 of the top 100 tumor clones.

The method was immunoSEQ multiplex PCR; TCRdb's version includes in-frame clones alone and lacks a portion of them. Found here are around 130,000 clones, about 89% of them singletons; the top ten hold around 1.8%. The specimen was peripheral blood, collected before any cancer treatment. This sequence originates from an older female donor with stage I lung adenocarcinoma. The gene calls are TRBV5-4 and TRBJ2-7; D is possibly TRBD1 (6 bases). In DNA, the CDR3 is TGTGCCAGCAGCTTTGTGGGGGCCGAGCAGTACTTC. Translating gives CASSFVGAEQYF.